These 2 T cell receptor beta chains came from one sample sequenced in a study of T cell clonotyping in hematopoietic cell transplantation. Sample time point: recipient sample about 28 days before transplant, after cytoreduction. The method was immunoSEQ multiplex PCR; TCRdb's version includes in-frame clones alone and lacks a portion of them. The sample gives 13,000 or so clones, approximately 83% of which show up once; more than 15% is in the top ten. The sample was peripheral blood mononuclear cells, taken before stem cell transplant. Receptors were obtained from a man aged 60 to 69 with acute myeloid leukemia. Some clones in this sample may be carry-over from other donors' samples.

A single count supports this clone. The chain recombines TRBV7-2 with TRBJ2-3, with D perhaps TRBD1 (5 bases). Trimming took 5 bases from V and 4 from J, leaving 13 bases between them. CDR3 size: 14 residues. Germline lookup yields CDR1 SGHTA and CDR2 FQGNSA. This chain's CDR3 is CASSPSGWADTQYF. CDR3 nucleotides: TGTGCCAGCAGCCCCTCAGGGTGGGCAGATACGCAGTATTTT.

V and J are TRBV6-5 and TRBJ2-4; 7 bases line up with TRBD1. Germline V lookup: CDR1 MNHEY, CDR2 SVGAGI. The CDR3 is 15 residues long. Trimming cost V 6 bases and J 1 base; bases outside gene matches: 6. Here the CDR3 DNA reads TGTGCCAGCAGAAGACAGGGATGGGCCAAAAACATTCAGTACTTC. The encoded protein is CASRRQGWAKNIQYF.